The clone carrying this T cell receptor beta chain has more than one count but fewer than ten. Per sample, no less than 5 micrograms of total RNA were extracted. The data derive from a study of blood T cells in healthy people across ages. Through a sample-barcoded 5' primer and a J-beta primer mix, a second PCR was run for roughly 7 to 11 cycles. TCRdb re-called the 5' RACE reads through MiXCR, storing one row per CDR3 protein. The sample lists 1.8 million or so distinct CDR3 sequences; about two fifths were seen once. The sample consisted of blood. The receptor was isolated from a human donor in good health.

The CDR3 sequence: CASSLMATSGGTDTQYF. The CDR3 DNA is TGCGCCAGCAGCTTAATGGCGACTAGCGGGGGGACAGATACGCAGTATTTT. The chain has TRBV5-1 and TRBJ2-3; 13 bases line up with TRBD2. CDR1 and CDR2 from the germline V gene are SGHRS and YFSETQ. The V and J ends lost 2 bases and 3 bases, in that order; junction bases with no gene match: 6. The CDR3 consists of 17 residues.